A single sample is the source of the 8 T cell receptor beta chains below, sequenced in a study of T cells after yellow fever vaccination. TCRdb reanalysed the 5' RACE reads using MiXCR and keeps one entry per CDR3 protein. Of roughly 170,000 distinct CDR3 sequences in the sample, 5.5% to 8% were seen once. The sample consisted of CD4+ T cells sorted from PBMCs, taken on the day of the first yellow fever vaccination. These TCRs come from a man aged 18 to 29 who received the YFV17D yellow fever vaccine.

This clonotype occurred a few times. V is TRBV5-1 and J is TRBJ1-5; no clear D. CDR3 size: 14 residues. Germline values: CDR1 SGHRS, CDR2 YFSETQ. The V and J ends lost 3 bases and 5 bases respectively, with 12 bases between them. DNA for the CDR3: TGCGCCAGCAGCTCCACAGTCGGGGATCAGCCCCAGCATTTT. Translating gives CASSSTVGDQPQHF. Full variable domain (rest looked up from reference TRBV5-1 and TRBJ1-5): KAGVTQTPRYLIKTRGQQVTLSCSPISGHRSVSWYQQTPGQGLQFLFEYFSETQRNKGNFPGRFSGRQFSNSRSEMNVSTLELGDSALYLCASSSTVGDQPQHFGDGTRLSIL.

There are many counts of this clonotype. The V call is TRBV20-1, the J call TRBJ2-7, with unresolved D. Germline lookup yields CDR1 DFQATT and CDR2 SNEGSKA (reference sequence). The V gene lost 6 bases and the J gene lost 7 bases, with 13 bases spanning the gap. The CDR3 consists of 11 residues. For the CDR3, the DNA is TGCAGTGCCGGACCGGCTCGAGAGCAGTACTTC. This sequence encodes CSAGPAREQYF.

The chain links TRBV20-1 to TRBJ2-1; D gene uncertain. The ends were cut back, 3 bases at V and 10 bases at J, with 10 bases in the middle. This CDR3 region has 11 residues. Germline loops: CDR1 DFQATT, CDR2 SNEGSKA (reference sequence). The CDR3 sequence is CSASHGREQFF. CDR3 DNA sequence: TGCAGTGCTAGTCACGGGCGAGAGCAGTTCTTC.

The chain employs TRBV5-1 and TRBJ2-7, with D unclear. The CDR3 has 16 residues. Germline values: CDR1 SGHRS, CDR2 YFSETQ. Trimming cost V 1 base and J 0 bases, with 14 bases left between them. The CDR3 DNA reads TGCGCCAGCAGCTTGTCTTGGCAGGCGAGCTCCTACGAGCAGTACTTC. Residues: CASSLSWQASSYEQYF.

This clonotype was observed a few times. CDR3 in amino acids: CSALAGGPGNEQFF. The CDR3 DNA reads TGCAGTGCTCTAGCGGGGGGGCCGGGGAATGAGCAGTTCTTC. The chain recombines TRBV20-1 with TRBJ2-1; TRBD2 agrees at 12 bases. The CDR3 has 14 residues. The V segment lost 5 bases and the J segment 7 bases; nucleotides outside the gene matches: 6. Germline values: CDR1 DFQATT, CDR2 SNEGSKA (reference sequence).

The chain combines TRBV5-4 with TRBJ2-3; D might be TRBD2 (6 bases). CDR1 SGHNT and CDR2 YYREEE come from the germline V gene (reference sequence). V was clipped by 10 bases and J by 1 base, with 22 bases between them. The length of the CDR3 is 16 residues. The CDR3 nucleotides read TGTGCCCCCAGATTGGCGGGGCAGCAGGGCACAGATACGCAGTATTTT. Encoded protein: CAPRLAGQQGTDTQYF.

At least ten counts were recorded for this clonotype. The chain has TRBV9 and TRBJ1-2; 7 bases line up with TRBD1. V was pared by 0 bases and J by 7 bases, with 12 bases of the junction left unmatched. The germline CDR1 and CDR2 sequences are SGDLS and YYNGEE. The CDR3 spans 16 residues. CDR3 sequence reads: CASSVDPQGPRPGYTF. For the CDR3, the DNA is TGTGCCAGCAGCGTAGACCCACAGGGGCCTCGACCTGGCTACACCTTC.

This clonotype occurred many times. The chain recombines TRBV6-6 with TRBJ1-1, with D unresolved. V shed 6 bases and J shed 1 base, with 3 bases lying between them. The CDR3 covers 11 residues. Germline CDR1 and CDR2: MNHNY and SVGAGI (reference sequence). The CDR3 loop is CASSGNTEAFF. CDR3 nucleotides: TGTGCCAGCAGCGGGAACACTGAAGCTTTCTTT.